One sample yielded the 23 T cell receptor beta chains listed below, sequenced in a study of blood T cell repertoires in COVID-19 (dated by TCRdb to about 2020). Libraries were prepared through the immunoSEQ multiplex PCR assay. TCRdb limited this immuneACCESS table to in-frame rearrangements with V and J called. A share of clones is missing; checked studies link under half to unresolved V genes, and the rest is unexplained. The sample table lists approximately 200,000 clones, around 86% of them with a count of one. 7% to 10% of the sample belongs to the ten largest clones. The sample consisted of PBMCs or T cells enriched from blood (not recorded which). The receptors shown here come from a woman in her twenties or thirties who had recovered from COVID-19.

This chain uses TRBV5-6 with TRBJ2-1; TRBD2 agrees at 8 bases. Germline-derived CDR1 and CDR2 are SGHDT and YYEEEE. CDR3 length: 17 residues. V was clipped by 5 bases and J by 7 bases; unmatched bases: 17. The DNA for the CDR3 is TGTGCCAGCAGACCTACTAGCGGCCCACCCGGGCGGAATGAGCAGTTCTTC. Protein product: CASRPTSGPPGRNEQFF.

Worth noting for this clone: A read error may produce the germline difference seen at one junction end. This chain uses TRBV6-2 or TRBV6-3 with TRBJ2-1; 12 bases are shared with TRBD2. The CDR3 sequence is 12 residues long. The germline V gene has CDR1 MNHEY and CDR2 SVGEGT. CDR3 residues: CASSRLAGEPFF. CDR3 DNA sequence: TGTGCCAGCAGTAGACTAGCGGGAGAGCCGTTCTTC.

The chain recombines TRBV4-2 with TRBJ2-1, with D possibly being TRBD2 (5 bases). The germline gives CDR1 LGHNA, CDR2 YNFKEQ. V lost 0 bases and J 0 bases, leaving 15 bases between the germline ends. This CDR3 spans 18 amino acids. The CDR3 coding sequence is TGTGCCAGCAGCCAAGAAACTAGTGGGGTTCGCTCCTACAATGAGCAGTTCTTC. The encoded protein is CASSQETSGVRSYNEQFF.

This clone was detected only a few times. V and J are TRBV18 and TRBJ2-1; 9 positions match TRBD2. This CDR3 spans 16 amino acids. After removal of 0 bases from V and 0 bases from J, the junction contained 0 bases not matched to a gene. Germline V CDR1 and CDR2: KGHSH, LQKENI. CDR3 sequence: CASSPPSGSSYNEQFF. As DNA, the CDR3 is TGTGCCAGCTCACCACCTAGCGGGAGCTCCTACAATGAGCAGTTCTTC.

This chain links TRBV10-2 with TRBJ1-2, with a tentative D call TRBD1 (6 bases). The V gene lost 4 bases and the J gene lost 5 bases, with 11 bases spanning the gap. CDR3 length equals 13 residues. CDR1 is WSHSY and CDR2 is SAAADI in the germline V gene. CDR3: CASSGGQLYGYTF. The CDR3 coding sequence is TGCGCCAGCAGTGGAGGACAGTTGTATGGCTACACCTTC.

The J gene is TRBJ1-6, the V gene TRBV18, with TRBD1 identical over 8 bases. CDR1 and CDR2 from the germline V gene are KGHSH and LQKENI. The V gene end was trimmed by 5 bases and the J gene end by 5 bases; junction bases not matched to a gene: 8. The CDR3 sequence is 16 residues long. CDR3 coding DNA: TGTGCCAGCTCATCCCCGGACAGGGCAAATAATTCACCCCTCCACTTT. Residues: CASSSPDRANNSPLHF.

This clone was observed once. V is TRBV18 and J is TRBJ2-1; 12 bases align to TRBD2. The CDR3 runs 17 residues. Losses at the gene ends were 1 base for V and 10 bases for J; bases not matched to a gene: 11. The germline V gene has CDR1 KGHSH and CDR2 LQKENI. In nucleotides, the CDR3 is TGTGCCAGCTCACCACAGACTAGCGGGAGCTGGGTGGAAGAGCAGTTCTTC. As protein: CASSPQTSGSWVEEQFF.

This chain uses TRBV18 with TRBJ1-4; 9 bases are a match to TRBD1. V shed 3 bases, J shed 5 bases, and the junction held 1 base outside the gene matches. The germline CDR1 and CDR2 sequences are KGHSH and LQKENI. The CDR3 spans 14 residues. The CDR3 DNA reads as TGTGCCAGCTCACCCGGACAGGGGAATGAAAAACTGTTTTTT. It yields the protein CASSPGQGNEKLFF.

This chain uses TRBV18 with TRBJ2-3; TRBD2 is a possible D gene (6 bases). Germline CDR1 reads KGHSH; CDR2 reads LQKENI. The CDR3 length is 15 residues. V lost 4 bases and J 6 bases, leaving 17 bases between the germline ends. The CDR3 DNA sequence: TGTGCCAGCTCACTCAGCGGTGGAGGGTTGGATACGCAGTATTTT. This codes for CASSLSGGGLDTQYF. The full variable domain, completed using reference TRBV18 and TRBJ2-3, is NAGVMQNPRHLVRRRGQEARLRCSPMKGHSHVYWYRQLPEEGLKFMVYLQKENIIDESGMPKERFSAEFPKEGPSILRIQQVVRGDSAAYFCASSLSGGGLDTQYFGPGTRLTVL.

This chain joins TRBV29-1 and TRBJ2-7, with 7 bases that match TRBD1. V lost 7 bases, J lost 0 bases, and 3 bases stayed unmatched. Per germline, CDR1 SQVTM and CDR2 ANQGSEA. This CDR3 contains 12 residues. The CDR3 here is CSAWDSSYEQYF. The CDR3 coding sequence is TGCAGCGCCTGGGACAGCTCCTACGAGCAGTACTTC.

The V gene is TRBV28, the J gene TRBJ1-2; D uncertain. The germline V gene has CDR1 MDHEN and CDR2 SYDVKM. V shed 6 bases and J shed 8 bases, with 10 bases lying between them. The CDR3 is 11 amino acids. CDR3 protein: CASSRLAGYTF. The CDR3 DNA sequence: TGTGCCAGCAGCAGATTGGCCGGCTACACCTTC.

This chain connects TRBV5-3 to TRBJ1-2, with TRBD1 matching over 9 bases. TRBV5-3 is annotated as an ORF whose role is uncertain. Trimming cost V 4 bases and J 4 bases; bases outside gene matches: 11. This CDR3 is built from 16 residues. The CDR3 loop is CARSGHGTGTIYGYTF. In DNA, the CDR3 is TGTGCCAGAAGCGGGCACGGGACAGGGACAATCTATGGCTACACCTTC.

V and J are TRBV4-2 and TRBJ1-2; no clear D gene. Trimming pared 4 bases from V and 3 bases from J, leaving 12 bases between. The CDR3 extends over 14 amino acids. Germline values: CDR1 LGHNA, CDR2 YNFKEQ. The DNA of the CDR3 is TGTGCCAGCAGCCGGACTGAAACAGACTATGGCTACACCTTC. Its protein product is CASSRTETDYGYTF.

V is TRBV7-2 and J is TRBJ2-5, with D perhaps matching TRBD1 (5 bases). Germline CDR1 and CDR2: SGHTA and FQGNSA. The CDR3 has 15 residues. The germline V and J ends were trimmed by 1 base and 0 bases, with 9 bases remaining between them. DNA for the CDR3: TGTGCCAGCAGCTTAGATTGGGGCTACCAAGAGACCCAGTACTTC. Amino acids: CASSLDWGYQETQYF.

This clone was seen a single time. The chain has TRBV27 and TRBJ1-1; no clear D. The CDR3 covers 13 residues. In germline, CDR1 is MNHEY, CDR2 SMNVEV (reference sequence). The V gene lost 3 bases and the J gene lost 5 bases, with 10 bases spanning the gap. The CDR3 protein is CASSLGRGTEAFF. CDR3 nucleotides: TGTGCCAGCAGTTTGGGCCGGGGAACTGAAGCTTTCTTT.

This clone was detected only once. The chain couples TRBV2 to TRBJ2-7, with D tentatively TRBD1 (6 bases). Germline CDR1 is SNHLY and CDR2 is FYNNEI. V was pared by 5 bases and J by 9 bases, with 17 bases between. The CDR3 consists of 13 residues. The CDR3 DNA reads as TGTGCCAGCAGTCTCGGGACATCGCAGGGGCAGTACTTC. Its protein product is CASSLGTSQGQYF. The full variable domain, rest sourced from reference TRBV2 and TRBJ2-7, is EPEVTQTPSHQVTQMGQEVILRCVPISNHLYFYWYRQILGQKVEFLVSFYNNEISEKSEIFDDQFSVERPDGSNFTLKIRSTKLEDSAMYFCASSLGTSQGQYFGPGTRLTVT.

The CDR3 here is CASSLSDSSKAFF. As DNA, the CDR3 is TGTGCCAGCAGTTTATCGGACAGTTCAAAAGCTTTCTTT. The chain carries TRBV27 and TRBJ1-1, with D maybe TRBD1 (6 bases). V was pared by 0 bases and J by 9 bases, with 11 bases between. The germline V gene has CDR1 MNHEY and CDR2 SMNVEV (reference sequence). The CDR3 sequence is 13 residues long.

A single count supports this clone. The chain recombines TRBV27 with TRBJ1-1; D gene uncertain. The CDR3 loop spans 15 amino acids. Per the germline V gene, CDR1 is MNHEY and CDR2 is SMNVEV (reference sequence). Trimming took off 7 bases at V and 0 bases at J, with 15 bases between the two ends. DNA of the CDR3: TGTGCCAGCACTCAAGGAGTTGATTTGAACACTGAAGCTTTCTTT. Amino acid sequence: CASTQGVDLNTEAFF.

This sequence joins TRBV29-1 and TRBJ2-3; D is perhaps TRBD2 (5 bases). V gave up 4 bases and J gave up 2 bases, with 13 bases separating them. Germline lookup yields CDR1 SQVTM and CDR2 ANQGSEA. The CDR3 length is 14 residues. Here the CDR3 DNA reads TGCAGCGTTGGGATGACTAAGAACACAGATACGCAGTATTTT. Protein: CSVGMTKNTDTQYF.

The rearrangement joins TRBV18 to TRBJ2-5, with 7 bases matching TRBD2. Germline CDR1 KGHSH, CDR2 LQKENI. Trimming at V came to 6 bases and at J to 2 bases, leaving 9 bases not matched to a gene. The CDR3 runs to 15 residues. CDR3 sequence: CASSNGGSGQETQYF. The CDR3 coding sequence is TGTGCCAGCTCCAATGGGGGTAGCGGGCAAGAGACCCAGTACTTC.

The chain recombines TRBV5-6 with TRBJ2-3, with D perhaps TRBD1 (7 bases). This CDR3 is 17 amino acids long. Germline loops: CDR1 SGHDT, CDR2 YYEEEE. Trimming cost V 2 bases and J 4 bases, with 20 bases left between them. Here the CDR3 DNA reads TGTGCCAGCAGCTTCCTCCAGGTTAGCGGACAGGCAGATACGCAGTATTTT. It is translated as CASSFLQVSGQADTQYF.

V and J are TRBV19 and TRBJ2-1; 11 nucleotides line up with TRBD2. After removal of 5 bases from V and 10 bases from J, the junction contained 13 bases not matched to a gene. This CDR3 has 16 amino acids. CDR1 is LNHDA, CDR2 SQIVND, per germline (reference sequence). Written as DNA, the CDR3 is TGTGCCAGTAGTCCGCACTCTAGCGGGAGGCTTCAGGAGCAGTTCTTC. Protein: CASSPHSSGRLQEQFF.

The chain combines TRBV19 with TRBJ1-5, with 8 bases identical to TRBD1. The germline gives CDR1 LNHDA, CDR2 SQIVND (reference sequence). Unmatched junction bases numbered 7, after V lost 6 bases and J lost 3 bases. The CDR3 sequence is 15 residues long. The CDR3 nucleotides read TGTGCCAGTAGCCCGTACAGGGGGGACAATCAGCCCCAGCATTTT. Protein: CASSPYRGDNQPQHF.